Following are 22 T cell receptor beta chains from one sample sequenced in a study of blood T cell repertoires in COVID-19. Produced via immunoSEQ multiplex PCR; TCRdb's table is partial and in-frame only. Among over 120,000 clones listed, about 80% were seen once. Input material: peripheral blood. The receptors here all came from a woman aged 55-70 years with acute or convalescent COVID-19.

This chain connects TRBV7-2 to TRBJ2-5; the match to TRBD2 covers 9 bases. The germline V gene encodes CDR1 SGHTA and CDR2 FQGNSA. V was clipped by 2 bases and J by 4 bases; unmatched bases: 11. CDR3 length equals 17 residues. The CDR3 is CASSLLGLTSGIETQYF. CDR3 sequence (DNA): TGTGCCAGCAGCTTACTGGGGTTGACTAGCGGAATAGAGACCCAGTACTTC.

The chain recombines TRBV27 with TRBJ2-5, with D possibly TRBD1 on 5 matching bases. This CDR3 is built from 12 residues. Germline lookup yields CDR1 MNHEY and CDR2 SMNVEV (reference sequence). V was trimmed by 9 bases and J by 0 bases, leaving 8 bases between them. CDR3 in DNA: TGTGCCAGTCGACAGAACCAAGAGACCCAGTACTTC. Its protein is CASRQNQETQYF.

The CDR3 sequence: CASSPTDRAEQYF. Here the CDR3 DNA reads TGTGCCAGCAGCCCAACGGACAGGGCCGAGCAGTACTTC. The chain couples TRBV6-5 to TRBJ2-7; 8 positions agree with TRBD1. With V trimmed by 6 bases and J by 6 bases, 7 bases remained unmatched. CDR1 MNHEY and CDR2 SVGAGI come from the germline V gene. CDR3 length: 13 amino acids.

This clone appeared a few times. The chain is built from TRBV7-3 and TRBJ1-2; the D gene is possibly TRBD1 (5 bases). The V end lost 4 bases, the J end lost 7 bases, and 13 bases lay between the germline ends. In germline, CDR1 is SGHTA, CDR2 FQGTGA. The CDR3 is 13 residues long. In nucleotides, the CDR3 is TGTGCCAGCAGCTATGCAGGGTCCGGTGGCTACACCTTC. Translated: CASSYAGSGGYTF.

The rearrangement links TRBV5-1 to TRBJ1-1; D may be TRBD1 (5 bases). V lost 6 bases and J 2 bases, leaving 11 bases between the germline ends. The CDR3 is 13 amino acids. Germline values: CDR1 SGHRS, CDR2 YFSETQ. CDR3 in DNA: TGCGCCAGCACGACAGATTTCAACACTGAAGCTTTCTTT. Translated, it gives CASTTDFNTEAFF. Based on the CDR3 plus reference TRBV5-1 and TRBJ1-1, the full variable domain is KAGVTQTPRYLIKTRGQQVTLSCSPISGHRSVSWYQQTPGQGLQFLFEYFSETQRNKGNFPGRFSGRQFSNSRSEMNVSTLELGDSALYLCASTTDFNTEAFFGQGTRLTVV.

This rearrangement joins TRBV28 to TRBJ1-5; D is ambiguous. With 4 bases removed from V and 9 bases from J, the gap between germline ends came to 13 bases. Looked up from germline, CDR1 is MDHEN and CDR2 is SYDVKM. This CDR3 region has 13 residues. CDR3 protein: CASSSAQVLPQHF. The CDR3 nucleotides are TGTGCCAGCAGTTCGGCCCAGGTTCTGCCCCAGCATTTT.

This clone was counted a single time. The V and J genes are TRBV28 and TRBJ2-1; 9 nucleotides align to TRBD2. The CDR3 totals 16 residues. The J segment lost 1 base and the V segment lost 4 bases, leaving 5 bases of the junction unmatched. Per germline, CDR1 MDHEN and CDR2 SYDVKM. In DNA, the CDR3 is TGTGCCAGCAGTTCAATAGCGGGAGTTTCCTACAATGAGCAGTTCTTC. As protein: CASSSIAGVSYNEQFF.

The rearrangement joins TRBV28 to TRBJ1-2; no definite D call. The CDR3 length is 13 residues. CDR1 MDHEN and CDR2 SYDVKM come from the germline V gene. V shed 8 bases and J shed 4 bases, with 14 bases lying between them. The CDR3 is CASALGLTYGYTF. For the CDR3, the DNA is TGTGCCAGCGCACTGGGCCTAACCTATGGCTACACCTTC.

The J gene is TRBJ2-2, the V gene TRBV2; D may be TRBD2 (5 bases). V lost 6 bases, J lost 1 base, and 9 bases lay in between. Germline V lookup: CDR1 SNHLY, CDR2 FYNNEI. This CDR3 has 14 amino acids. The CDR3: CASRSGGNTGELFF. In DNA form, the CDR3 reads TGTGCCAGCAGGAGCGGAGGGAACACCGGGGAGCTGTTTTTT.

The chain recombines TRBV7-9 with TRBJ2-3; D gene ambiguous. V lost 5 bases, J lost 3 bases, and 9 bases lay in between. CDR3 length: 13 amino acids. The germline CDR1 and CDR2 sequences are SEHNR and FQNEAQ (reference sequence). The CDR3 spells CASSPLSTDTQYF. CDR3 in DNA: TGTGCCAGCAGCCCCCTAAGTACAGATACGCAGTATTTT. Complete variable domain (other parts from reference TRBV7-9 and TRBJ2-3): DTGVSQNPRHKITKRGQNVTFRCDPISEHNRLYWYRQTLGQGPEFLTYFQNEAQLEKSRLLSDRFSAERPKGSFSTLEIQRTEQGDSAMYLCASSPLSTDTQYFGPGTRLTVL.

The V gene is TRBV11-3, the J gene TRBJ2-2; D gene uncertain. V was clipped by 5 bases and J by 5 bases, with 9 bases between them. Germline CDR1 reads SGHNT; CDR2 reads YENEEA. This CDR3 has 13 residues. The CDR3 reads CASSPSFTGELFF. In nucleotides, the CDR3 is TGTGCCAGCAGCCCTTCGTTTACCGGGGAGCTGTTTTTT.

The chain links TRBV6-5 to TRBJ2-1, with 8 nucleotides matching TRBD2. With 2 bases clipped from V and 5 bases from J, the junction kept 5 bases outside the gene matches. This CDR3 spans 15 amino acids. The germline V gene has CDR1 MNHEY and CDR2 SVGAGI. CDR3 coding DNA: TGTGCCAGCAGTTACGGGGGACTAGTGAACAATGAGCAGTTCTTC. It yields the protein CASSYGGLVNNEQFF.

This chain links TRBV27 with TRBJ2-1, with 11 nucleotides matching TRBD2. Trimming removed 6 bases from V and 7 bases from J; junction bases left unmatched: 8. Germline assignment: CDR1 MNHEY and CDR2 SMNVEV (reference sequence). CDR3 length equals 15 residues. CDR3: CASRIMTSGENEQFF. CDR3 nucleotides: TGTGCCAGCAGGATAATGACTAGCGGGGAGAATGAGCAGTTCTTC.

The chain links TRBV3-1 (or the pseudogene TRBV3-2) to TRBJ2-2; 10 nucleotides line up with TRBD2. V trimming: 4 bases; J trimming: 1 base; junction bases outside the gene matches: 21. The CDR3 runs 22 residues. Germline lookup yields CDR1 LGHDT and CDR2 YNNKEL (reference sequence). CDR3 amino acids: CASSRPWTSGIESVLNTGELFF. The CDR3 region has the DNA TGTGCCAGCAGCCGCCCTTGGACTAGCGGAATAGAGAGCGTTTTGAACACCGGGGAGCTGTTTTTT.

The V and J genes are TRBV7-8 and TRBJ2-7, with a possible D match to TRBD1 (6 bases). V was clipped by 4 bases and J by 3 bases, with 10 bases between them. The V gene's germline CDR1 is SGHVS and CDR2 FQNEAQ. The CDR3 is made up of 13 amino acids. CDR3 sequence (DNA): TGTGCCAGCAGCTCTGGACAGAGCTACGAGCAGTACTTC. This gives the protein CASSSGQSYEQYF.

The chain is built from TRBV6-5 and TRBJ2-7; D may be TRBD1 (6 bases). The V end lost 7 bases, the J end lost 1 base, and 11 bases lay between the germline ends. Germline CDR1 reads MNHEY; CDR2 reads SVGAGI. The CDR3 is 13 residues long. The CDR3 loop is CASTWTASYEQYF. CDR3 DNA sequence: TGTGCCAGCACTTGGACAGCTTCCTACGAGCAGTACTTC.

The chain couples TRBV7-2 to TRBJ2-7; 13 nucleotides line up with TRBD2. The CDR3 totals 15 residues. Per germline, CDR1 SGHTA and CDR2 FQGNSA. V dropped 5 bases and J dropped 5; count of bases not matched to a gene: 6. CDR3 residues: CASSPRTSGSHEQYF. Written as DNA, the CDR3 is TGTGCCAGCAGCCCTCGGACTAGCGGGAGCCACGAGCAGTACTTC.

This clone has more than one count but fewer than ten. V is TRBV6-4 and J is TRBJ2-1; possibly TRBD2 for D (5 bases). The germline V gene encodes CDR1 MRHNA and CDR2 SNTAGT. The V end was cut by 4 bases, the J end by 8 bases, with 15 bases between. The CDR3 has 14 amino acids. The chain's CDR3 is CASSGSRESHEQFF. CDR3 bases: TGTGCCAGCAGTGGATCCCGGGAATCCCATGAGCAGTTCTTC.

The J gene is TRBJ2-2, the V gene TRBV6-6; 10 positions match TRBD2. The CDR3 spans 18 residues. The germline gives CDR1 MNHNY, CDR2 SVGAGI (reference sequence). V shed 6 bases, J shed 0 bases, and the junction held 10 bases outside the gene matches. The CDR3 spells CASSRREGLATNTGELFF. For the CDR3, the DNA is TGTGCCAGCAGCCGACGGGAGGGACTAGCGACGAACACCGGGGAGCTGTTTTTT.

This chain connects TRBV11-3 to TRBJ1-1; 8 bases agree with TRBD1. Germline loops: CDR1 SGHNT, CDR2 YENEEA. V trimming: 4 bases; J trimming: 0 bases; junction bases outside the gene matches: 10. The CDR3 contains 17 residues. Here the CDR3 reads CASSSGNRGTMNTEAFF. CDR3 in DNA: TGTGCCAGCAGCTCCGGTAACAGGGGGACGATGAACACTGAAGCTTTCTTT.

The chain joins TRBV11-2 to TRBJ1-6; 7 nucleotides match TRBD1. CDR3 length equals 16 residues. From germline, CDR1 is SGHAT and CDR2 FQNNGV. The J segment lost 10 bases and the V segment lost 2 bases, leaving 11 bases of the junction unmatched. The CDR3 here is CASSLKAGGIRSPLHF. The CDR3 region has the DNA TGTGCCAGCAGCTTAAAGGCAGGGGGAATTCGGTCACCCCTCCACTTT.

This clone was found once. This chain links TRBV5-4 with TRBJ2-7; 13 bases are shared with TRBD2. The junction had 7 bases not matched to a gene; V was cut back by 5 bases and J by 5 bases. Germline V gene data show CDR1 as SGHNT and CDR2 as YYREEE (reference sequence). This CDR3 contains 15 residues. CDR3 coding DNA: TGTGCCAGCAGGCGGACTAGCGGGAGTCTCCACGAGCAGTACTTC. Protein: CASRRTSGSLHEQYF.